A single sample is the source of the 7 T cell receptor beta chains below, sequenced in a study of shared clonotypes between healthy human individuals. Measured with immunoSEQ multiplex PCR; TCRdb has only the in-frame clones, and not every one. Of 900,000 to 1,200,000 clones in the sample, around three quarters are singletons; the top ten hold roughly 0.62%. Sequencing input: memory CD4+ T cells from PBMCs. The subset is: CD45RA-negative fraction. These TCRs come from a man younger than 35 in good health. Some clones in this sample may be carry-over from other donors' samples.

This clone was detected many times. The chain combines TRBV5-1 with TRBJ1-3; the D is unclear. This CDR3 region has 14 residues. Germline V gene data show CDR1 as SGHRS and CDR2 as YFSETQ. Trimming took off 0 bases at V and 8 bases at J, with 12 bases between the two ends. DNA for the CDR3: TGCGCCAGCAGCTTGGACCGGGGAGAGGACACCATATATTTT. Amino acids: CASSLDRGEDTIYF. Based on the CDR3 plus reference TRBV5-1 and TRBJ1-3, the full variable domain is KAGVTQTPRYLIKTRGQQVTLSCSPISGHRSVSWYQQTPGQGLQFLFEYFSETQRNKGNFPGRFSGRQFSNSRSEMNVSTLELGDSALYLCASSLDRGEDTIYFGEGSWLTVV.

The table lists this clone with a count of one. The rearrangement links TRBV7-3 to TRBJ2-1; 8 bases are shared with TRBD1. The CDR3 runs 15 residues. The J segment lost 3 bases and the V segment lost 4 bases, leaving 5 bases of the junction unmatched. Germline-derived CDR1 and CDR2 are SGHTA and FQGTGA. Here the CDR3 reads CASSSRQGNYNEQFF. The DNA of the CDR3 is TGTGCCAGCAGCTCCAGACAGGGGAACTACAATGAGCAGTTCTTC. Based on the CDR3 plus reference TRBV7-3 and TRBJ2-1, the full variable domain is GAGVSQTPSNKVTEKGKYVELRCDPISGHTALYWYRQSLGQGPEFLIYFQGTGAADDSGLPNDRFFAVRPEGSVSTLKIQRTERGDSAVYLCASSSRQGNYNEQFFGPGTRLTVL.

This rearrangement joins TRBV30 to TRBJ2-3; possible D gene TRBD2, 6 bases. The length of the CDR3 is 15 residues. Trimming stripped 0 bases from V and 5 bases from J, with 15 bases between. CDR1 GTSNPN and CDR2 SVGIG come from the germline V gene (reference sequence). The CDR3 DNA is TGTGCCTGGAGTGTACTGGGACTTAGAATAGATACGCAGTATTTT. As protein: CAWSVLGLRIDTQYF. Based on the CDR3 plus reference TRBV30 and TRBJ2-3, the full variable domain is SQTIHQWPATLVQPVGSPLSLECTVEGTSNPNLYWYRQAAGRGLQLLFYSVGIGQISSEVPQNLSASRPQDRQFILSSKKLLLSDSGFYLCAWSVLGLRIDTQYFGPGTRLTVL.

This chain uses TRBV9 with TRBJ2-5; D gene unclear. Trimming removed 1 base at V and 5 bases at J, with 15 bases between. Germline-derived CDR1 and CDR2 are SGDLS and YYNGEE. The CDR3 consists of 15 residues. CDR3 coding DNA: TGTGCCAGCAGCGTAAGAGCTGGCGGTGGGGAGACCCAGTACTTC. Encoded protein: CASSVRAGGGETQYF.

This clone was seen only once. The chain recombines TRBV6-1 with TRBJ2-1, with a weak D call TRBD2 (6 bases). V was clipped by 6 bases and J by 3 bases, with 12 bases between them. The CDR3 contains 14 residues. Germline-derived CDR1 and CDR2 are MNHNS and SASEGT. The CDR3 spells CASRISGVYNEQFF. The CDR3 DNA reads TGTGCCAGCAGGATTAGCGGAGTCTACAATGAGCAGTTCTTC.

The rearrangement uses TRBV6-1 and TRBJ1-4; D is perhaps TRBD1 (6 bases). Trimming stripped 5 bases from V and 4 bases from J, with 11 bases between. CDR1 and CDR2 from the germline V gene are MNHNS and SASEGT. The CDR3 extends over 14 amino acids. The CDR3 DNA follows: TGTGCCAGCAGTAAGGGGGGGCTTAATGAAAAACTGTTTTTT. It codes for CASSKGGLNEKLFF.

The chain uses TRBV29-1 and TRBJ2-3, with 8 bases aligning to TRBD1. CDR3 length: 11 amino acids. CDR1 is SQVTM, CDR2 ANQGSEA, per germline. V lost 6 bases and J lost 6; bases outside the gene matches: 2. CDR3 sequence: CSVDRGDTQYF. The DNA for the CDR3 is TGCAGCGTCGACAGGGGTGATACGCAGTATTTT.